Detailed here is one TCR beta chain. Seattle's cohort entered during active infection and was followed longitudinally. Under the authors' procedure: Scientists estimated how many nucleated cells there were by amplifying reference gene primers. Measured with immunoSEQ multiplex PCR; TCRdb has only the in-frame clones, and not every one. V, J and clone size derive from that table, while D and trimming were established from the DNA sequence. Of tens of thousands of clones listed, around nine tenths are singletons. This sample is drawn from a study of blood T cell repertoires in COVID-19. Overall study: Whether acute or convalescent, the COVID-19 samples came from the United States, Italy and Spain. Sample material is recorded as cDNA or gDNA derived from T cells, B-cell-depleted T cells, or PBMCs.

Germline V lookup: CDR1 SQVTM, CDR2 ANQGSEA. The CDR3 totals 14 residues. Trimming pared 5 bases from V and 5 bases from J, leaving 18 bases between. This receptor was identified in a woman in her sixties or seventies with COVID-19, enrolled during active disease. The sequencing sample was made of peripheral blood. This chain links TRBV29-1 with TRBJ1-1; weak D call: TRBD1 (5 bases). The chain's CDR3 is CSVLVGHRGTEAFF. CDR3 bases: TGCAGCGTTCTGGTTGGACACCGGGGGACTGAAGCTTTCTTT.